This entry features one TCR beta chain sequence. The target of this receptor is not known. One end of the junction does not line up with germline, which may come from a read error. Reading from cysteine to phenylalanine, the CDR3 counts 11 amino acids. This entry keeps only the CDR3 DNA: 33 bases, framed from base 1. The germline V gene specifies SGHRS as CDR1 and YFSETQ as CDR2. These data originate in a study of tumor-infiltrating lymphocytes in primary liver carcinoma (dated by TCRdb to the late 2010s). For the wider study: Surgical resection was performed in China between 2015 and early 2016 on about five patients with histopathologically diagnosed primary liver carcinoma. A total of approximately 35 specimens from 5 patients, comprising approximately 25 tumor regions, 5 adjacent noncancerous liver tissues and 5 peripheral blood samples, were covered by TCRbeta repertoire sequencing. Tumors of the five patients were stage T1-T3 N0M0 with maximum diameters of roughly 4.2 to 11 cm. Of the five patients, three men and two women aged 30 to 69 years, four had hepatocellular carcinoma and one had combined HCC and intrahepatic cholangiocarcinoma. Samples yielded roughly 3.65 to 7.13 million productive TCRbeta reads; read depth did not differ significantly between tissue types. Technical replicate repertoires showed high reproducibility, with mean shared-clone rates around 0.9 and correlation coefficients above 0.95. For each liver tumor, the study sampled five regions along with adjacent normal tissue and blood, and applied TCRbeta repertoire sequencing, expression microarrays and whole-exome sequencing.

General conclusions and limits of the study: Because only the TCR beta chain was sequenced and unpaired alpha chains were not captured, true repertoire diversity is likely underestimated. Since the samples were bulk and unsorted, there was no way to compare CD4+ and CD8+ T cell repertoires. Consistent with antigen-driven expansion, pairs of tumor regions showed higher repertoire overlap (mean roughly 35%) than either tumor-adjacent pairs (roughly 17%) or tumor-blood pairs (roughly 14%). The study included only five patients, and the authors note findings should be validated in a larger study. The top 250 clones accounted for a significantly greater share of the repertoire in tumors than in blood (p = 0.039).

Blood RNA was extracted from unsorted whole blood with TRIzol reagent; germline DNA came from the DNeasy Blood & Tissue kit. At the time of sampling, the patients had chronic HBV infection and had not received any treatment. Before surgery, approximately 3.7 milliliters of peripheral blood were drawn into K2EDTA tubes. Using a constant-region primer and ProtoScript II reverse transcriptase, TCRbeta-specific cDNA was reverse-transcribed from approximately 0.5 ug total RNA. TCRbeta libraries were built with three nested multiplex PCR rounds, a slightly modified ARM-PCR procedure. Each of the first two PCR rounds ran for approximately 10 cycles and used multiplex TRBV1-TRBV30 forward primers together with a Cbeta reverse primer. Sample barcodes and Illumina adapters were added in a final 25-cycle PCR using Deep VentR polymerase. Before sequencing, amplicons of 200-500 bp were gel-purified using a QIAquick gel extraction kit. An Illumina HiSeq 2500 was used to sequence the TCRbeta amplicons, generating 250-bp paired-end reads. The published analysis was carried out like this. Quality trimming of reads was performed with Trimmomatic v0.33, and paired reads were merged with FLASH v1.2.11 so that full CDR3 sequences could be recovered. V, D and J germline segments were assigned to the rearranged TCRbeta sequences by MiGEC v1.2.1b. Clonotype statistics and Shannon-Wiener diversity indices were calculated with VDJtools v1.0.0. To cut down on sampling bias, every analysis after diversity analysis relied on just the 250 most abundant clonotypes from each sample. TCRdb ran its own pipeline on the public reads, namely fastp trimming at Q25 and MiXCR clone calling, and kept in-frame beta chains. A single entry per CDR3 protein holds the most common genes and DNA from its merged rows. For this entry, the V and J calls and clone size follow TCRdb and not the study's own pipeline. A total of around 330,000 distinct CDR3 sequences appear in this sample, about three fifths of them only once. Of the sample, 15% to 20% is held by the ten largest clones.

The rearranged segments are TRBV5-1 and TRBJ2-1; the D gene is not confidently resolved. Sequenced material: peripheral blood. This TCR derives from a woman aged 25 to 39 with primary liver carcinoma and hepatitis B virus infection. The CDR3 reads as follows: CASSGYYEQFF. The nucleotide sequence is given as TGCGCCAGCAGCGGCTACTATGAGCAGTTCTTC.